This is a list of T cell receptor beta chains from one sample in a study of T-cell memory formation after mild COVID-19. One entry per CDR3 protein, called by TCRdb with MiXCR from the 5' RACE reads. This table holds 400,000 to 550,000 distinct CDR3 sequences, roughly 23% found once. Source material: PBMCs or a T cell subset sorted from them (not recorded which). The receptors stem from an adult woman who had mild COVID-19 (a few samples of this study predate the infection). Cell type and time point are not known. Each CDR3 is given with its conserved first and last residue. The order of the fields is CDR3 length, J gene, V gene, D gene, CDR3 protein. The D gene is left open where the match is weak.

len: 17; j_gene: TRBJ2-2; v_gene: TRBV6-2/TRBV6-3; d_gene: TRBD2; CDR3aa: CASSYSRTSVNTGELFF
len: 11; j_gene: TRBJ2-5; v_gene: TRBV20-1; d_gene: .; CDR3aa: CSAGPGETQYF
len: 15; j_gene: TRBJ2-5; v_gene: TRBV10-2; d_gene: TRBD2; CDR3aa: CASSGGSGGEETQYF
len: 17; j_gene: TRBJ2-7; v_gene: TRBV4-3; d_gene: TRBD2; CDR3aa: CASSQDSSGRSSYEQYF
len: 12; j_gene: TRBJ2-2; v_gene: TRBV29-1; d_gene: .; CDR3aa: CSVELETGELFF
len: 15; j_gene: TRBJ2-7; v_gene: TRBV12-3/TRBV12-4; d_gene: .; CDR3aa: CASSPDRQAAYEQYF
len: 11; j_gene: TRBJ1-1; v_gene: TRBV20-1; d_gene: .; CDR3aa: CSANGNTEAFF
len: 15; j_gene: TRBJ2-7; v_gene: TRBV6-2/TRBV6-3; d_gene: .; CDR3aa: CASSYFRDRPYEQYF
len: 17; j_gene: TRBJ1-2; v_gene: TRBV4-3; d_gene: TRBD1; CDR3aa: CASSQDIGQGVDYGYTF
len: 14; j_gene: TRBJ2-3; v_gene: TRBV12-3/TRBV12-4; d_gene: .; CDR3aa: CASSPGGLGDTQYF
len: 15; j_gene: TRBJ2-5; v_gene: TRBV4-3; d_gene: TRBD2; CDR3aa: CASSGTSGTQETQYF
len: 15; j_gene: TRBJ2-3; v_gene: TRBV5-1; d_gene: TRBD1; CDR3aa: CASSWWDRRTDTQYF
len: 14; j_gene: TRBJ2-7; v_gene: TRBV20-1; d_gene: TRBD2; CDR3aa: CSAIWRERTYEQYF
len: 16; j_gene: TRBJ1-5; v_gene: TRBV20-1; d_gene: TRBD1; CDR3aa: CSARDREGQSNQPQHF